The 14 T cell receptor beta chains below all came from one sample that was sequenced in a study of preoperative IRX-2 immunotherapy in early breast cancer (dated by TCRdb to the late 2010s). This specimen's treatment or condition label, per the study, means: preoperative locoregional IRX-2 cytokine immunotherapy. Libraries were made using the immunoSEQ multiplex PCR assay. The table comes from immuneACCESS by way of TCRdb, which keeps in-frame sequences with V and J called. Part of the clones is missing from these tables; in studies checked, under half for an unresolved V gene and the rest for unknown reasons. In this sample the table shows 2,900 or so clones, about 80% of which occur a single time. Approximately 15% of the sample lies in the top ten. Source: tumor tissue, taken after IRX-2 immunotherapy. These receptors all come from a human donor with breast cancer.

This chain uses TRBV11-3 with TRBJ2-7; D might be TRBD1 or TRBD2, each matching 6 bases. The CDR3 runs 16 residues. Germline lookup yields CDR1 SGHNT and CDR2 YENEEA. V dropped 4 bases and J dropped 2 bases, with 18 bases sitting between them. DNA of the CDR3: TGTGCCAGCAGCTCGATTGAAAGGCGGGACACCTACGAGCAGTACTTC. Translating it yields CASSSIERRDTYEQYF. Full variable domain (remainder filled in from reference TRBV11-3 and TRBJ2-7): EAGVVQSPRYKIIEKKQPVAFWCNPISGHNTLYWYLQNLGQGPELLIRYENEEAVDDSQLPKDRFSAERLKGVDSTLKIQPAELGDSAVYLCASSSIERRDTYEQYFGPGTRLTVT.

The gene calls are TRBV5-1 and TRBJ2-1; TRBD1 agrees at 7 bases. From germline, CDR1 is SGHRS and CDR2 YFSETQ. This CDR3 has 15 amino acids. Trimming at V came to 2 bases and at J to 5 bases, leaving 7 bases not matched to a gene. The DNA of the CDR3 is TGCGCCAGCAGCTTAACCCTCACAGGGGACAATGAGCAGTTCTTC. Protein: CASSLTLTGDNEQFF.

This chain uses TRBV6-8 with TRBJ2-3; no definite D call. This CDR3 is built from 13 residues. V was trimmed by 6 bases and J by 2 bases, leaving 9 bases between them. CDR1 and CDR2 (germline): MNHGY, SAAAGT. CDR3 DNA sequence: TGTGCCAGCAGGGGCCTTACCACAGATACGCAGTATTTT. It translates to CASRGLTTDTQYF.

J is TRBJ2-7 and V is TRBV7-5; the D call in the table, TRBD1, was not verified against the DNA. TRBV7-5 represents a pseudogene. The CDR3 has 15 amino acids. The CDR3 DNA reads as TGTGCCAGCAGCTCCACCCGGACAGGGGTTTACGAGCAGTACTTC. Translating gives CASSSTRTGVYEQYF.

The CDR3 nucleotides are TGTGCCAGCAGAGGGGGGATACGCCCCGAGCAGTACTTC. Translation gives CASRGGIRPEQYF. The chain is built from TRBV22-1 and TRBJ2-7. TRBV22-1 is a pseudogene segment. This CDR3 comprises 13 residues.

A few counts support this clone. V is TRBV11-3 and J is TRBJ2-5; D is possibly TRBD1 (5 bases). The germline V gene encodes CDR1 SGHNT and CDR2 YENEEA. Trimming left V 5 bases short and J 5 bases short, with 18 bases between. There are 15 residues in the CDR3. The CDR3 reads CASSPSTDLGETQYF. CDR3 nucleotide sequence: TGTGCCAGCAGCCCCTCGACAGACCTCGGGGAGACCCAGTACTTC.

J is TRBJ2-5 and V is TRBV6-8; 7 nucleotides align to TRBD1. Germline V gene lookup returns CDR1 MNHGY and CDR2 SAAAGT. CDR3 length: 14 amino acids. V was pared by 5 bases and J by 5 bases, with 8 bases of the junction left unmatched. This chain's CDR3 is CASSTGQHGETQYF. CDR3 DNA sequence: TGTGCCAGCAGTACGGGACAGCATGGCGAGACCCAGTACTTC.

This clone has only one observation. The chain combines TRBV7-1 with TRBJ2-1; 7 bases agree with TRBD2. TRBV7-1 is an ORF for which the function is uncertain. Germline trimming cut 4 bases from V and 6 bases from J; bases unmatched to any gene: 6. The CDR3 has 14 amino acids. The CDR3 protein is CASSLGGSVNEQFF. CDR3 bases: TGTGCCAGCAGCTTAGGCGGGAGTGTCAATGAGCAGTTCTTC.

The chain recombines TRBV11-3 with TRBJ2-1; 8 nucleotides align to TRBD1. The trim removed 2 bases at V and 3 bases at J, leaving 3 bases unmatched. Germline V gene data show CDR1 as SGHNT and CDR2 as YENEEA. This CDR3 is built from 15 residues. As DNA, the CDR3 is TGTGCCAGCAGCTTATCAGGGGGCGGCTACAATGAGCAGTTCTTC. Translating gives CASSLSGGGYNEQFF.

This clone occurred once. This chain uses TRBV29-1 with TRBJ1-2; TRBD1 aligns across 7 bases. Germline CDR1 is SQVTM and CDR2 is ANQGSEA. The CDR3 is 12 amino acids. After removal of 6 bases from V and 2 bases from J, the junction contained 3 bases not matched to a gene. The CDR3 bases are TGCAGCGTGCAGACAGGGAACTATGGCTACACCTTC. Protein sequence: CSVQTGNYGYTF. The full variable domain, in which reference TRBV29-1 and TRBJ1-2 provide the parts outside the CDR3, is SAVISQKPSRDICQRGTSLTIQCQVDSQVTMMFWYRQQPGQSLTLIATANQGSEATYESGFVIDKFPISRPNLTFSTLTVSNMSPEDSSIYLCSVQTGNYGYTFGSGTRLTVV.

The rearrangement links TRBV29-1 to TRBJ2-1, with no clear D. CDR1 and CDR2 from the germline V gene are SQVTM and ANQGSEA. V dropped 2 bases and J dropped 5 bases, with 16 bases sitting between them. The CDR3 is 15 residues long. The CDR3 DNA reads as TGCAGCGTTGAACTATGGTCCTCTATCAACAATGAGCAGTTCTTC. Its protein product is CSVELWSSINNEQFF.

The genes are TRBV5-1 and TRBJ1-3; D gene uncertain. Germline CDR1 SGHRS, CDR2 YFSETQ. CDR3 length equals 14 residues. V gave up 3 bases and J gave up 4 bases, with 11 bases separating them. In nucleotides, the CDR3 is TGCGCCAGCAGCTCAAACAGCGCCGGAAACACCATATATTTT. Its translation is CASSSNSAGNTIYF.

About this clone itself: Because the CDR3's place on the DNA is in doubt, the DNA is left out and the CDR3 is given as listed by TCRdb. This chain connects TRBV22-1 to TRBJ2-1; the table calls TRBD1, which could not be checked here. TRBV22-1 is described as a pseudogene. The CDR3 is made up of 16 amino acids, end residues included. The CDR3 loop reads CASSLFRVGAGNEQFF.

The rearrangement links TRBV6-8 to TRBJ1-1; D is unclear. The germline V gene has CDR1 MNHGY and CDR2 SAAAGT. The V gene lost 4 bases and the J gene lost 5 bases, with 8 bases spanning the gap. This CDR3 is built from 12 residues. CDR3 nucleotides: TGTGCCAGCAGTTTTTGGGAGACTGAAGCTTTCTTT. This encodes CASSFWETEAFF.